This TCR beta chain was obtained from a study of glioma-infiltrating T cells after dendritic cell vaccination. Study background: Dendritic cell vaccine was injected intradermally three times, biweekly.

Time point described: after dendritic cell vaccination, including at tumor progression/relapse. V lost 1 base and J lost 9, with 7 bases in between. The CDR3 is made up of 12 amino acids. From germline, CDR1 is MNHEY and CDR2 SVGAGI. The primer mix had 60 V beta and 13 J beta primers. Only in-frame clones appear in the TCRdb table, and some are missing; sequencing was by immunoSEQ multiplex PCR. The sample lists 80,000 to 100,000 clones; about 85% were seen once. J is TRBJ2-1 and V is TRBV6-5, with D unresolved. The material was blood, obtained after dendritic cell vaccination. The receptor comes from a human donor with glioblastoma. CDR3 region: CASSYLRTEQFF. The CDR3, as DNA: TGTGCCAGCAGTTACTTGCGAACTGAGCAGTTCTTC.